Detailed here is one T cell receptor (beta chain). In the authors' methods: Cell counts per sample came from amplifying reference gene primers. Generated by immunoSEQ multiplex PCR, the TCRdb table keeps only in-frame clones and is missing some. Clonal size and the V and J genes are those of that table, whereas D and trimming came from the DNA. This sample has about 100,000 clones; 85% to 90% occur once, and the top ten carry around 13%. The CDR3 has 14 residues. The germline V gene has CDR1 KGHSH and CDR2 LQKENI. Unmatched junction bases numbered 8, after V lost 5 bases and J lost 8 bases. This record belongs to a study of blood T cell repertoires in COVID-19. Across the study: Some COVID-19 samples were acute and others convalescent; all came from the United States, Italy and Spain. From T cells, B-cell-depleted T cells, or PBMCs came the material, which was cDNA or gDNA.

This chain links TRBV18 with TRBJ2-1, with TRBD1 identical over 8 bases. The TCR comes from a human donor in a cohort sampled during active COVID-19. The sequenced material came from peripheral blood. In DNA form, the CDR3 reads TGTGCCAGCTCATCCCGGACAGGGCCGGATGAGCAGTTCTTC. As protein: CASSSRTGPDEQFF. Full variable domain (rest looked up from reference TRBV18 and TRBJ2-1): NAGVMQNPRHLVRRRGQEARLRCSPMKGHSHVYWYRQLPEEGLKFMVYLQKENIIDESGMPKERFSAEFPKEGPSILRIQQVVRGDSAAYFCASSSRTGPDEQFFGPGTRLTVL.